The entry below gives a single T cell receptor (beta chain) sequence along with its context. The antigen is undetermined. Trimming took off 0 bases at V and 3 bases at J, with 10 bases between the two ends. The CDR3 totals 14 residues. The germline V gene encodes CDR1 SGHRS and CDR2 YFSETQ. These data belong to a study of T cell responses to AZD1222 COVID-19 vaccine. Study as a whole: Second-dose groups at about 4 or about 12 weeks were pooled. Study-wide points: Along spike, vaccine-associated CD4 TCRs were found throughout, with dominance at 160-218 and 743-854. Mostly white British, mostly female donors; authors suggested clonal diversity may be underestimated.

Measured with immunoSEQ multiplex PCR; TCRdb has only the in-frame clones, and not every one. The sample shows over 110,000 clones, roughly nine tenths of them seen only once. The sequence derives from an adult in good health. The genes are TRBV5-1 and TRBJ2-7, with no clear D. Sequenced material: peripheral blood, taken on day 0 of AZD1222 vaccination. CDR3 sequence reads: CASSLAVGGYEQYF. Written as DNA, the CDR3 is TGCGCCAGCAGCTTGGCCGTTGGCGGCTACGAGCAGTACTTC. The whole variable domain, remainder taken from reference TRBV5-1 and TRBJ2-7, is KAGVTQTPRYLIKTRGQQVTLSCSPISGHRSVSWYQQTPGQGLQFLFEYFSETQRNKGNFPGRFSGRQFSNSRSEMNVSTLELGDSALYLCASSLAVGGYEQYFGPGTRLTVT.